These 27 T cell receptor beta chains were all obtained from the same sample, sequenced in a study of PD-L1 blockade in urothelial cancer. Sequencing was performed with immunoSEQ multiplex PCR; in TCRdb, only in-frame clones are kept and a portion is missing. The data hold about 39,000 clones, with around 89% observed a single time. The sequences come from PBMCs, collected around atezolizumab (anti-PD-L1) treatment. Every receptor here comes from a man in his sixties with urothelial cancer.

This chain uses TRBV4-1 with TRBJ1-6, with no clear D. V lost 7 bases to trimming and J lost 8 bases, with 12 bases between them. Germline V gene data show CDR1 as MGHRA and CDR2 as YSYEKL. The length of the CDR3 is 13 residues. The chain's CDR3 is CASKREVHSPLHF. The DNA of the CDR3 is TGCGCCAGCAAGCGGGAAGTCCATTCACCCCTCCACTTT.

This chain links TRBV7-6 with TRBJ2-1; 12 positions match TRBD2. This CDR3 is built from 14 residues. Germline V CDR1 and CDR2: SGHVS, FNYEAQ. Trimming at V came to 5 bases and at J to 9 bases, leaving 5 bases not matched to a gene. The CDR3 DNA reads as TGTGCCAGCAGCACGACTAGCGGGGGTGGTGAGCAGTTCTTC. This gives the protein CASSTTSGGGEQFF.

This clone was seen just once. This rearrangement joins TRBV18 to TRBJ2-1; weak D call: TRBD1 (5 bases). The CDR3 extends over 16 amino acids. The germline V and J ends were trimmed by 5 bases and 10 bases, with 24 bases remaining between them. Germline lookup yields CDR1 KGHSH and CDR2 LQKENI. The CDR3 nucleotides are TGTGCCAGCTCAGAACCAGGTCATTCTTTTCGGACAGAGCAGTTCTTC. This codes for CASSEPGHSFRTEQFF.

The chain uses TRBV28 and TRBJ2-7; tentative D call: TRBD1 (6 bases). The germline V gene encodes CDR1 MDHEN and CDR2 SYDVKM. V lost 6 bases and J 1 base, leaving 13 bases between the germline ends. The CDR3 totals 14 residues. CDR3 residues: CASSRQVVSYEQYF. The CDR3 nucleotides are TGTGCCAGCAGCAGACAGGTTGTGTCCTACGAGCAGTACTTC.

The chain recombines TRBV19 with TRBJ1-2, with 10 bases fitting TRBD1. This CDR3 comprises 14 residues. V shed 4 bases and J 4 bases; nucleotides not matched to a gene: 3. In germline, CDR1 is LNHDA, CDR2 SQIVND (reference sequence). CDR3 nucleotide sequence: TGTGCCAGTAGTAGAGGACAGGGGGGCTATGGCTACACCTTC. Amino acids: CASSRGQGGYGYTF.

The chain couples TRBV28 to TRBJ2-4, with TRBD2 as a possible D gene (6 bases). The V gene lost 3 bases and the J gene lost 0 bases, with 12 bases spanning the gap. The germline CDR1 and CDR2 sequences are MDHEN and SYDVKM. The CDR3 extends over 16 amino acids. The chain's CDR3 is CASSLEGPLAKNIQYF. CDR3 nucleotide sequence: TGTGCCAGCAGTTTGGAGGGACCGTTAGCCAAAAACATTCAGTACTTC.

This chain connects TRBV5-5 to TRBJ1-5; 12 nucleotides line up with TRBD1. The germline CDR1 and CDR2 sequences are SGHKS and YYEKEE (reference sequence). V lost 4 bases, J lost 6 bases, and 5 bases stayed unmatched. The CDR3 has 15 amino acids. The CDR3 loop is CASSGDRGQGQPQHF. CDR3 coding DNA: TGTGCCAGCAGCGGGGACAGGGGGCAGGGTCAGCCCCAGCATTTT.

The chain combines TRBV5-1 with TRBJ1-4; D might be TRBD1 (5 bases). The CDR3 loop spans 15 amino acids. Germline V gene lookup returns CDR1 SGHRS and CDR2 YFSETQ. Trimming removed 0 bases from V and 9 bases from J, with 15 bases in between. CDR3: CASSLVSKGAKKLFF. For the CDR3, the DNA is TGCGCCAGCAGCTTGGTTAGTAAAGGGGCGAAAAAACTGTTTTTT. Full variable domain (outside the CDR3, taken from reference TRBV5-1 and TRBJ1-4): KAGVTQTPRYLIKTRGQQVTLSCSPISGHRSVSWYQQTPGQGLQFLFEYFSETQRNKGNFPGRFSGRQFSNSRSEMNVSTLELGDSALYLCASSLVSKGAKKLFFGSGTQLSVL.

CDR3 region: CASSNQQGSSGANVLTF. The CDR3 DNA reads as TGCGCCAGCAGCAACCAACAGGGGAGCTCTGGGGCCAACGTCCTGACTTTC. This chain connects TRBV4-1 to TRBJ2-6; TRBD1 aligns across 7 bases. V lost 5 bases, J lost 0 bases, and 7 bases stayed unmatched. The CDR3 contains 17 residues. Germline CDR1 is MGHRA and CDR2 is YSYEKL.

CDR3 nucleotide sequence: TGTGCCAGCAGCTTAGAGCGGGGAGCCTACAATGAGCAGTTCTTC. It specifies CASSLERGAYNEQFF. V usage is TRBV7-2 and J usage is TRBJ2-1, with 7 positions matching TRBD2. The CDR3 has 15 amino acids. In germline, CDR1 is SGHTA, CDR2 FQGNSA. Germline trimming cut 1 base from V and 2 bases from J; bases unmatched to any gene: 2. Full variable domain (outside the CDR3, taken from reference TRBV7-2 and TRBJ2-1): GAGVSQSPSNKVTEKGKDVELRCDPISGHTALYWYRQSLGQGLEFLIYFQGNSAPDKSGLPSDRFSAERTGGSVSTLTIQRTQQEDSAVYLCASSLERGAYNEQFFGPGTRLTVL.

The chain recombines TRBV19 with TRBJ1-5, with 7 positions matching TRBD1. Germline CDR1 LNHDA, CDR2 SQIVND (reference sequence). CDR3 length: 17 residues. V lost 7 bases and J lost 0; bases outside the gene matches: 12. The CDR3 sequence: CASTSRGSLISNQPQHF. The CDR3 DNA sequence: TGTGCCAGTACCTCCAGGGGGTCTTTAATTAGCAATCAGCCCCAGCATTTT.

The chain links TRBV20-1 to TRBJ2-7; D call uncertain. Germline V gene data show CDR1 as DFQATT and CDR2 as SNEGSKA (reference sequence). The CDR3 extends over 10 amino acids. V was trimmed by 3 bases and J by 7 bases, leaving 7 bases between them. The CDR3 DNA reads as TGCAGTGCTAGCGTGGCAGAGCAGTACTTC. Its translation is CSASVAEQYF.

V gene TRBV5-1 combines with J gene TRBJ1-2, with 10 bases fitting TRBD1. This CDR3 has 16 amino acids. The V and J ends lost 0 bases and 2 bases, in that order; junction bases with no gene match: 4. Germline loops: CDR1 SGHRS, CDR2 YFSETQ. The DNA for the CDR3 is TGCGCCAGCAGCTTGGCCGGGACAGGGGACAACTATGGCTACACCTTC. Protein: CASSLAGTGDNYGYTF.

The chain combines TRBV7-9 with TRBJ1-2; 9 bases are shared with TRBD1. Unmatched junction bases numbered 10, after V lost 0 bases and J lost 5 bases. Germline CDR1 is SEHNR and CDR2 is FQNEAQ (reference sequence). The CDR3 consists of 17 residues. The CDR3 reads CASSLANWGQGDYGYTF. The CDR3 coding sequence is TGTGCCAGCAGCTTAGCGAATTGGGGACAGGGAGATTATGGCTACACCTTC.

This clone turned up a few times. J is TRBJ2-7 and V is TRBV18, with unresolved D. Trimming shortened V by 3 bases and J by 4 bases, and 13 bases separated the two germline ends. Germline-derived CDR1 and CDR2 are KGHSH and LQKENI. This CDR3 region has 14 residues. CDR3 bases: TGTGCCAGCTCACCTGCGGTCGGCCCTTACGAGCAGTACTTC. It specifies CASSPAVGPYEQYF.

Here the CDR3 reads CASTRTSGEIDTQYF. The DNA of the CDR3 is TGTGCCAGCACCAGGACTAGCGGAGAAATAGATACGCAGTATTTT. This rearrangement joins TRBV7-3 to TRBJ2-3, with 10 bases matching TRBD2. Germline CDR1 is SGHTA and CDR2 is FQGTGA. V lost 7 bases, J lost 5 bases, and 9 bases stayed unmatched. This CDR3 has 15 amino acids.

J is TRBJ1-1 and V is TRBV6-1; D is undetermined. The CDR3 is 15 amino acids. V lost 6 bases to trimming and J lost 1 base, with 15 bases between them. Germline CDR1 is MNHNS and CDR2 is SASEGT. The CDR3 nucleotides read TGTGCCAGCAGCGGACCTCTGGAGGGGAACACTGAAGCTTTCTTT. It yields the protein CASSGPLEGNTEAFF.

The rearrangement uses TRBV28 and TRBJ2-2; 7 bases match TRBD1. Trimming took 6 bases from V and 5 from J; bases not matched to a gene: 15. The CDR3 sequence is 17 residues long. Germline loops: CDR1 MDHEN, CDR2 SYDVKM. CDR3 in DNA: TGTGCCAGCAGCTCCACTCGACAGGGAAGGGGGACCGGGGAGCTGTTTTTT. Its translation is CASSSTRQGRGTGELFF.

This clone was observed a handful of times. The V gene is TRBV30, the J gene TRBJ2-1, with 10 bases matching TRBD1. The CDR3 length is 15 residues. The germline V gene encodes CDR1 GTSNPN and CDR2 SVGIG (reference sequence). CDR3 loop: CSTGGWGGSYNEQFF. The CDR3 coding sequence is TGTTCGACAGGGGGCTGGGGCGGGAGTTACAATGAGCAGTTCTTC.

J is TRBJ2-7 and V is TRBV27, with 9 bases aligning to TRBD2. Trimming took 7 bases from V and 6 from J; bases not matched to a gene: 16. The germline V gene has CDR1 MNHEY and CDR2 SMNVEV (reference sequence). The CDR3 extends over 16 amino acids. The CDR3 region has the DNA TGTGCCAGCACCGACTGGGGTGCGGGGGGGCCGGCCGAGCAGTACTTC. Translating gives CASTDWGAGGPAEQYF.

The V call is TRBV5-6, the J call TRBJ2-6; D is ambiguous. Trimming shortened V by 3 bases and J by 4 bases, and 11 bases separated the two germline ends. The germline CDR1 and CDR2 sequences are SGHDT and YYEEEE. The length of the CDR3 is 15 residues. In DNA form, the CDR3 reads TGTGCCAGCAGCTATTTTTCCGCGGGGGCCAACGTCCTGACTTTC. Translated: CASSYFSAGANVLTF.

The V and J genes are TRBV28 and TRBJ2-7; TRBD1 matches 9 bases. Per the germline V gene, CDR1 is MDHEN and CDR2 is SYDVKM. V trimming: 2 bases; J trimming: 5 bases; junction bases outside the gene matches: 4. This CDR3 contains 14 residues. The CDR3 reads CASSLRDRDHEQYF. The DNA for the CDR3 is TGTGCCAGCAGTTTACGGGACAGGGACCACGAGCAGTACTTC. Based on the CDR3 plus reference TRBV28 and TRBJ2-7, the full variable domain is DVKVTQSSRYLVKRTGEKVFLECVQDMDHENMFWYRQDPGLGLRLIYFSYDVKMKEKGDIPEGYSVSREKKERFSLILESASTNQTSMYLCASSLRDRDHEQYFGPGTRLTVT.

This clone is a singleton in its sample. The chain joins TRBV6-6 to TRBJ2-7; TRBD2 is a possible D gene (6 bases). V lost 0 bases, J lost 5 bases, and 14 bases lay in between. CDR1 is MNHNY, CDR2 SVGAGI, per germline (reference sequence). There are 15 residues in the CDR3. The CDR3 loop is CASSYSSRGTNEQYF. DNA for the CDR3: TGTGCCAGCAGTTACTCGAGCCGCGGGACCAACGAGCAGTACTTC.

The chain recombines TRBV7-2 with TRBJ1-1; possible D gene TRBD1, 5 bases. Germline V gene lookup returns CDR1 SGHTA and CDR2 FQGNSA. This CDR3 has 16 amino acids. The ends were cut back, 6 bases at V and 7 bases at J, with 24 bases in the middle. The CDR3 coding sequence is TGTGCCAGCAGTCGCCGTGGGGACGGATGGGGGGGTGAAGCTTTCTTT. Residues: CASSRRGDGWGGEAFF.

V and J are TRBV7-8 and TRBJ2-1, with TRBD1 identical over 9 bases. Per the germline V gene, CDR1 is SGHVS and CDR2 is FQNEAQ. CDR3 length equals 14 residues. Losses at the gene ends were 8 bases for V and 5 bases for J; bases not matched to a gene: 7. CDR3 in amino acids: CASLRDRANNEQFF. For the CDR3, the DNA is TGTGCCAGCCTGAGGGACAGGGCGAACAATGAGCAGTTCTTC.

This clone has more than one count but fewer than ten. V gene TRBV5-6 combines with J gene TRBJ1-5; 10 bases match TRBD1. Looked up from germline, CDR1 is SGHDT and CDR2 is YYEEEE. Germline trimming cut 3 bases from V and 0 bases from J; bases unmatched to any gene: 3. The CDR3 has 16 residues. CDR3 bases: TGTGCCAGCAGCTCCGGGACAGGGGATAGCAATCAGCCCCAGCATTTT. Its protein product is CASSSGTGDSNQPQHF.

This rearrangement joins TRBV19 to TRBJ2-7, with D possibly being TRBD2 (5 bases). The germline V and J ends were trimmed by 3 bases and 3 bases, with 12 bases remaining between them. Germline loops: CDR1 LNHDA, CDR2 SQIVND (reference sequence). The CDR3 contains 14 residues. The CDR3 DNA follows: TGTGCCAGTAGTATCCCCGGGATTATCTACGAGCAGTACTTC. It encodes CASSIPGIIYEQYF.